The 30 T cell receptor beta chains listed next were all sequenced from one sample in a study of CD8 T cells in Susac syndrome. Reverse transcription used about 0.5 to 1 ug RNA and random hexamers. Using its own MiXCR run on the immunoSEQ multiplex PCR reads, TCRdb lists one record per CDR3 protein. The sample records more than 110,000 distinct CDR3 sequences, 90% to 95% being singletons. Sequenced: CD8+ T cells from PBMCs. These receptors all stem from a human donor in good health.

The chain carries TRBV28 and TRBJ2-1; D is tentatively TRBD1 or TRBD2 (5 bases each). The germline CDR1 and CDR2 sequences are MDHEN and SYDVKM. The V and J ends lost 3 bases and 8 bases respectively, with 20 bases between them. There are 16 residues in the CDR3. The CDR3 protein is CASSFLSGTRADEQFF. The DNA of the CDR3 is TGTGCCAGCAGTTTCTTATCCGGGACGAGGGCGGATGAGCAGTTCTTC.

The CDR3 nucleotides read TGTGCCAGTAGTGGGACGTCCGATACGCAGTATTTT. It codes for CASSGTSDTQYF. The chain is built from TRBV19 and TRBJ2-3; D tentatively reads TRBD1 or TRBD2 (5 bases each). Trimming pared 5 bases from V and 6 bases from J, leaving 9 bases between. The CDR3 sequence is 12 residues long. Per the germline V gene, CDR1 is LNHDA and CDR2 is SQIVND (reference sequence).

The chain's CDR3 is CASRIASVGGELFF. The CDR3 DNA reads TGTGCCAGCAGGATAGCGTCGGTCGGCGGGGAGCTGTTTTTT. This chain links TRBV2 with TRBJ2-2, with D perhaps TRBD2 (5 bases). Germline CDR1 SNHLY, CDR2 FYNNEI. Trimming pared 6 bases from V and 7 bases from J, leaving 15 bases between. The CDR3 has 14 residues.

The chain has TRBV20-1 and TRBJ1-2; possible D gene TRBD1, 5 bases. Germline V gene data show CDR1 as DFQATT and CDR2 as SNEGSKA (reference sequence). The CDR3 is 12 amino acids. The V and J ends lost 1 base and 5 bases respectively, with 8 bases between them. In DNA form, the CDR3 reads TGCAGTGCTAGAGGCCAGGGTTATGGCTACACCTTC. Its protein product is CSARGQGYGYTF.

The chain links TRBV12-3 or TRBV12-4 to TRBJ2-1; D perhaps matches TRBD1 (6 bases). The V end was cut by 5 bases, the J end by 2 bases, with 13 bases between. The CDR3 runs 15 residues. CDR3 sequence reads: CASSREGGTYNEQFF. The DNA of the CDR3 is TGTGCCAGCAGTCGTGAAGGGGGTACCTACAATGAGCAGTTCTTC.

The chain links TRBV6-6 to TRBJ2-7, with TRBD1 matching 11 bases. CDR3 size: 15 residues. Germline assignment: CDR1 MNHNY and CDR2 SVGAGI (reference sequence). Losses at the gene ends were 4 bases for V and 2 bases for J; bases not matched to a gene: 4. CDR3 nucleotide sequence: TGTGCCAGCAGTTCGGACAGGGGGCTACCCTACGAGCAGTACTTC. It specifies CASSSDRGLPYEQYF.

The V and J genes are TRBV4-3 and TRBJ2-2; D ambiguous. The CDR3 runs to 14 residues. From germline, CDR1 is LGHNA and CDR2 YSLEER. Trimming took off 3 bases at V and 6 bases at J, with 11 bases between the two ends. The CDR3 DNA reads as TGCGCCAGCAGCCACGGAACAGCCTCCGGGGAGCTGTTTTTT. Translation: CASSHGTASGELFF.

V gene TRBV27 combines with J gene TRBJ2-1; no definite D call. The germline V and J ends were trimmed by 7 bases and 7 bases, with 11 bases remaining between them. From germline, CDR1 is MNHEY and CDR2 SMNVEV (reference sequence). CDR3 length equals 12 residues. The CDR3 DNA reads TGTGCCAGCAATTTCCACAGTAATGAGCAGTTCTTC. Translated, it gives CASNFHSNEQFF.

The chain uses TRBV19 and TRBJ2-2; D uncertain. Trimming left V 3 bases short and J 5 bases short, with 4 bases between. This CDR3 comprises 12 residues. The V gene's germline CDR1 is LNHDA and CDR2 SQIVND (reference sequence). The CDR3 DNA is TGTGCCAGTAGTATCTTTACCGGGGAGCTGTTTTTT. Translation gives CASSIFTGELFF.

The genes are TRBV20-1 and TRBJ2-2; D remains ambiguous. The CDR3 is 13 residues long. Germline CDR1 is DFQATT and CDR2 is SNEGSKA (reference sequence). The germline V and J ends were trimmed by 1 base and 4 bases, with 7 bases remaining between them. The CDR3: CSARGQPTGELFF. The CDR3 coding sequence is TGCAGTGCTAGAGGCCAGCCCACCGGGGAGCTGTTTTTT.

The chain has TRBV19 and TRBJ1-5, with D hard to call. The CDR3 contains 13 residues. V was cut by 5 bases and J by 2 bases, with 7 bases left in between. In germline, CDR1 is LNHDA, CDR2 SQIVND (reference sequence). This chain's CDR3 is CASSYGGNQPQHF. Here the CDR3 DNA reads TGTGCCAGTAGTTATGGAGGCAATCAGCCCCAGCATTTT.

This chain joins TRBV13 and TRBJ2-1; the match to TRBD2 covers 8 bases. CDR1 is PRHDT and CDR2 is FYEKMQ in the germline V gene (reference sequence). With V trimmed by 0 bases and J by 7 bases, 5 bases remained unmatched. The CDR3 loop spans 15 amino acids. The CDR3 sequence is CASSLGGRGRNEQFF. CDR3 sequence (DNA): TGTGCCAGCAGCTTAGGCGGGCGCGGGAGGAATGAGCAGTTCTTC.

The chain carries TRBV5-1 and TRBJ2-1; D perhaps matches TRBD1 (6 bases). The CDR3 is 13 amino acids. V shed 4 bases and J shed 10 bases, with 15 bases lying between them. Germline lookup yields CDR1 SGHRS and CDR2 YFSETQ. DNA for the CDR3: TGCGCCAGCAGCGATAACAGGGACCTAGAGCAGTTCTTC. This sequence encodes CASSDNRDLEQFF.

V gene TRBV30 combines with J gene TRBJ1-5; possibly TRBD1 for D (6 bases). The V end lost 0 bases, the J end lost 6 bases, and 9 bases lay between the germline ends. Per germline, CDR1 GTSNPN and CDR2 SVGIG (reference sequence). There are 13 residues in the CDR3. CDR3 sequence reads: CAWSVGQIQPQHF. CDR3 coding DNA: TGTGCCTGGAGTGTGGGACAAATTCAGCCCCAGCATTTT. Variable domain in full (rest from reference TRBV30 and TRBJ1-5): SQTIHQWPATLVQPVGSPLSLECTVEGTSNPNLYWYRQAAGRGLQLLFYSVGIGQISSEVPQNLSASRPQDRQFILSSKKLLLSDSGFYLCAWSVGQIQPQHFGDGTRLSIL.

The rearrangement uses TRBV7-3 and TRBJ2-2, with 7 nucleotides matching TRBD2. Looked up from germline, CDR1 is SGHTA and CDR2 is FQGTGA. V lost 5 bases and J lost 4; bases outside the gene matches: 10. The CDR3 loop spans 16 amino acids. The DNA for the CDR3 is TGTGCCAGCAGCCCAATTGGGGGAGGGCCCACCGGGGAGCTGTTTTTT. This encodes CASSPIGGGPTGELFF.

J is TRBJ1-2 and V is TRBV29-1, with 9 bases fitting TRBD1. The CDR3 consists of 12 residues. V trimming: 7 bases; J trimming: 8 bases; junction bases outside the gene matches: 8. Germline V CDR1 and CDR2: SQVTM, ANQGSEA. The CDR3 reads CSGRDREYGYTF. In DNA, the CDR3 is TGCAGCGGTAGGGACAGGGAATACGGCTACACCTTC.

This chain connects TRBV27 to TRBJ2-7; the D gene is possibly TRBD2 (6 bases). The CDR3 has 13 amino acids. The germline V gene encodes CDR1 MNHEY and CDR2 SMNVEV (reference sequence). Between the trimmed V and J ends, which lost 5 bases and 7 bases, there was a span of 15 bases. The CDR3 region is CASSGTAPREQYF. The CDR3 DNA sequence: TGTGCCAGCAGTGGGACTGCGCCTCGAGAGCAGTACTTC.

In DNA form, the CDR3 reads TGCGCCAGCAGCTTGGAGGGACAATCCACAGATACGCAGTATTTT. It is translated as CASSLEGQSTDTQYF. This rearrangement joins TRBV5-1 to TRBJ2-3, with D perhaps TRBD1 (6 bases). Germline values: CDR1 SGHRS, CDR2 YFSETQ. The CDR3 sequence is 15 residues long. Between the trimmed V and J ends, which lost 0 bases and 2 bases, there was a span of 10 bases.

The chain links TRBV12-3 or TRBV12-4 to TRBJ2-1; 9 bases are a match to TRBD1. After removal of 5 bases from V and 3 bases from J, the junction contained 8 bases not matched to a gene. The CDR3 is 16 amino acids. CDR3 DNA: TGTGCCAGCAGTGAGGTCGGGACAGGGCTCTACAATGAGCAGTTCTTC. It encodes CASSEVGTGLYNEQFF.

This clonotype was recorded once. The V call is TRBV25-1, the J call TRBJ1-5, with no clear D. The CDR3 has 13 amino acids. Trimming shortened V by 1 base and J by 1 base, and 2 bases separated the two germline ends. Germline CDR1 reads MGHDK; CDR2 reads SYGVNS. CDR3 DNA sequence: TGTGCCAGCAGTGAATTAAGCAATCAGCCCCAGCATTTT. It yields the protein CASSELSNQPQHF.

The chain couples TRBV11-2 to TRBJ2-7, with D unresolved. V was trimmed by 3 bases and J by 5 bases, leaving 8 bases between them. Per the germline V gene, CDR1 is SGHAT and CDR2 is FQNNGV. The CDR3 contains 12 residues. The CDR3 reads CASSLSIDEQYF. Written as DNA, the CDR3 is TGTGCCAGCAGCTTGAGTATCGACGAGCAGTACTTC.

The rearrangement links TRBV20-1 to TRBJ2-6; the D gene could be TRBD1 or TRBD2 (5 bases each). V was trimmed by 3 bases and J by 0 bases, leaving 15 bases between them. Germline assignment: CDR1 DFQATT and CDR2 SNEGSKA (reference sequence). The length of the CDR3 is 17 residues. The CDR3 loop reads CSASGADFSSGANVLTF. CDR3 in DNA: TGCAGTGCTAGCGGGGCAGATTTCAGCTCTGGGGCCAACGTCCTGACTTTC.

This chain connects TRBV5-4 to TRBJ2-3; no reliable D call. V was pared by 4 bases and J by 1 base, with 7 bases between. The CDR3 runs to 13 residues. The germline CDR1 and CDR2 sequences are SGHNT and YYREEE (reference sequence). The CDR3, as DNA: TGTGCCAGCAGCCCCGACGGCACAGATACGCAGTATTTT. This sequence encodes CASSPDGTDTQYF.

This sequence joins TRBV29-1 and TRBJ2-3; D is possibly TRBD2 (6 bases). Per germline, CDR1 SQVTM and CDR2 ANQGSEA. This CDR3 has 14 amino acids. V dropped 0 bases and J dropped 3 bases, with 10 bases sitting between them. The CDR3 protein is CSVEDGRRTDTQYF. CDR3 nucleotide sequence: TGCAGCGTTGAAGACGGGAGAAGGACAGATACGCAGTATTTT.

The chain couples TRBV7-3 to TRBJ2-2, with TRBD1 as a possible D gene (6 bases). This CDR3 is built from 17 residues. V was clipped by 0 bases and J by 4 bases, with 15 bases between them. The germline gives CDR1 SGHTA, CDR2 FQGTGA. This CDR3 is CASSLTRGQSITGELFF. In nucleotides, the CDR3 is TGTGCCAGCAGCTTAACGAGAGGACAGTCGATCACCGGGGAGCTGTTTTTT.

The chain links TRBV3-1 to TRBJ2-3, with 9 bases that match TRBD2. Trimming removed 1 base from V and 2 bases from J; junction bases left unmatched: 13. CDR3 size: 19 residues. From germline, CDR1 is LGHDT and CDR2 YNNKEL (reference sequence). This CDR3 is CASSQVSRLAAEVTDTQYF. The CDR3 DNA sequence: TGTGCCAGCAGCCAAGTATCGCGACTAGCGGCCGAGGTCACAGATACGCAGTATTTT.

V and J are TRBV9 and TRBJ2-3; 9 bases are a match to TRBD2. The V gene's germline CDR1 is SGDLS and CDR2 YYNGEE. The CDR3 runs 16 residues. J lost 6 bases, V lost 4 bases, and 12 bases had no gene match. This CDR3 reads CASSIGLAFLGDTQYF. CDR3 in DNA: TGTGCCAGCAGCATCGGACTAGCGTTCCTTGGGGATACGCAGTATTTT. The complete variable domain, with remaining parts taken from reference TRBV9 and TRBJ2-3, reads DSGVTQTPKHLITATGQRVTLRCSPRSGDLSVYWYQQSLDQGLQFLIQYYNGEERAKGNILERFSAQQFPDLHSELNLSSLELGDSALYFCASSIGLAFLGDTQYFGPGTRLTVL.

This chain joins TRBV6-5 and TRBJ1-4; D is undetermined. The CDR3 covers 13 residues. Per the germline V gene, CDR1 is MNHEY and CDR2 is SVGAGI. The germline V and J ends were trimmed by 8 bases and 4 bases, with 11 bases remaining between them. CDR3 nucleotide sequence: TGTGCCAGCCGGCGGCTTGGTAATGAAAAACTGTTTTTT. This translates into CASRRLGNEKLFF.

The chain links TRBV4-1 to TRBJ2-7; D possibly corresponds to TRBD2 (5 bases). The germline V and J ends were trimmed by 3 bases and 2 bases, with 14 bases remaining between them. This CDR3 spans 15 amino acids. Germline V gene lookup returns CDR1 MGHRA and CDR2 YSYEKL. The CDR3: CASSHRFPGTYEQYF. CDR3 DNA sequence: TGCGCCAGCAGCCATCGATTTCCGGGAACCTACGAGCAGTACTTC.

V is TRBV27 and J is TRBJ1-5, with D hard to call. The germline V gene has CDR1 MNHEY and CDR2 SMNVEV (reference sequence). With 3 bases removed from V and 7 bases from J, the gap between germline ends came to 10 bases. The CDR3 consists of 13 residues. The CDR3 region is CASSFRVDQPQHF. In DNA, the CDR3 is TGTGCCAGCAGTTTTCGGGTTGACCAGCCCCAGCATTTT.